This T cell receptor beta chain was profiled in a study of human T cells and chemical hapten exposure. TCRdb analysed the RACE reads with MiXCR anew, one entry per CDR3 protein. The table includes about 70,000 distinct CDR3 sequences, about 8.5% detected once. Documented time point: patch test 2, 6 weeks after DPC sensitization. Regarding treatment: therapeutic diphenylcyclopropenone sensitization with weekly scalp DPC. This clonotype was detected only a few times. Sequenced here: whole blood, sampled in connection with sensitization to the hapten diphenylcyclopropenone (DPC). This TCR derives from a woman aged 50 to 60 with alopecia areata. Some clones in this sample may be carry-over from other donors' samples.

Here the CDR3 reads CSARDPAGLSTDTQYF. The CDR3 region has the DNA TGCAGTGCTAGAGATCCAGCGGGGCTCAGCACAGATACGCAGTATTTT. The rearrangement links TRBV20-1 to TRBJ2-3; 7 nucleotides match TRBD2. There are 16 residues in the CDR3. Germline V CDR1 and CDR2: DFQATT, SNEGSKA (reference sequence). V lost 0 bases, J lost 0 bases, and 6 bases stayed unmatched.